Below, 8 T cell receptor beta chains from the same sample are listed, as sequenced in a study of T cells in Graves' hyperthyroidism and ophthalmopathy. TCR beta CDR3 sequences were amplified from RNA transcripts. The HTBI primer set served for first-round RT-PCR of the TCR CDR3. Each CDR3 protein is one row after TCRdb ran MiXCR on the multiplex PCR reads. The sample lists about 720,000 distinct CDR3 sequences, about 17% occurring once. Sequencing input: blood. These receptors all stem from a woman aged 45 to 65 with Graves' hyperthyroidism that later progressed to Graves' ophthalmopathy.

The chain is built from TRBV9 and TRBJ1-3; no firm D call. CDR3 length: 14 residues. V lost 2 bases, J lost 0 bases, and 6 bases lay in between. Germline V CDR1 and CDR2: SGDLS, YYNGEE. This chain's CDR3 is CASSVRSSGNTIYF. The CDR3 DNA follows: TGTGCCAGCAGCGTTCGCAGCTCTGGAAACACCATATATTTT.

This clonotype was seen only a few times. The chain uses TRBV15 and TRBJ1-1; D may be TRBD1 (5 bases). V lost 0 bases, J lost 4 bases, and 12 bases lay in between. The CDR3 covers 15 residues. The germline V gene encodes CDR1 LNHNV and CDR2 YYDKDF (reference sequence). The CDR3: CATSRDVAGPTEAFF. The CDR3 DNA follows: TGTGCCACCAGCAGAGATGTGGCAGGGCCCACTGAAGCTTTCTTT.

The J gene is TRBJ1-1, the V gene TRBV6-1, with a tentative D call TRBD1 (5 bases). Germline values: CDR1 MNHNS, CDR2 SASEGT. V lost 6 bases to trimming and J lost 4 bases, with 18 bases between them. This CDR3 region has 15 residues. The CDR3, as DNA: TGTGCCAGCAGCCCCGGGGCATCGAGTGGCACTGAAGCTTTCTTT. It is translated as CASSPGASSGTEAFF.

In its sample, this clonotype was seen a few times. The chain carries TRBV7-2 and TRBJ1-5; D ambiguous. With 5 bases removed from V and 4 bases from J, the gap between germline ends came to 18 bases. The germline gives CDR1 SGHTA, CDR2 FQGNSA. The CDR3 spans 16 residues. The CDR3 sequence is CASSIDAGRVNQPQHF. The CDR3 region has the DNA TGTGCCAGCAGCATTGATGCGGGTAGGGTTAATCAGCCCCAGCATTTT. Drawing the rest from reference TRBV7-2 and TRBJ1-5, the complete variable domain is GAGVSQSPSNKVTEKGKDVELRCDPISGHTALYWYRQSLGQGLEFLIYFQGNSAPDKSGLPSDRFSAERTGGSVSTLTIQRTQQEDSAVYLCASSIDAGRVNQPQHFGDGTRLSIL.

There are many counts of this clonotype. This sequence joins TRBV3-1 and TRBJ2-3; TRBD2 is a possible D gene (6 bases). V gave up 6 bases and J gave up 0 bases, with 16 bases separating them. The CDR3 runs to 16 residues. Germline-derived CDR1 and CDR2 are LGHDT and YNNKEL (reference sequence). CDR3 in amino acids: CASSQLAFASTDTQYF. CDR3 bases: TGTGCCAGCAGTCAACTAGCATTCGCTAGCACAGATACGCAGTATTTT.

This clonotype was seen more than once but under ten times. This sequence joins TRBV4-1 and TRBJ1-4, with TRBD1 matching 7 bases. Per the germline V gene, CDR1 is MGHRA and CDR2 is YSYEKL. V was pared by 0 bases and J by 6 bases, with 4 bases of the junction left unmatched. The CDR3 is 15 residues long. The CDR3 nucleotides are TGCGCCAGCAGCCAAGATCAGGGGGGGGATGAAAAACTGTTTTTT. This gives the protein CASSQDQGGDEKLFF.

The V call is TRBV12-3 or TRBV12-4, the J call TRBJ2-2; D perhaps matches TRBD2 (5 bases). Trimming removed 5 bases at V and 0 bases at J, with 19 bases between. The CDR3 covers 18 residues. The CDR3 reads CASSPIKPGLTNTGELFF. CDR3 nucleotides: TGTGCCAGCAGTCCTATCAAACCCGGACTGACGAACACCGGGGAGCTGTTTTTT.

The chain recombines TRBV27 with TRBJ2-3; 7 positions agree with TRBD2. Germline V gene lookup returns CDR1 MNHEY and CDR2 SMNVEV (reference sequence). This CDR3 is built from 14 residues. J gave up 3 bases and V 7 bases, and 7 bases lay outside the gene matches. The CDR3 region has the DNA TGTGCCAGCACGGGGCTAGCGGTTACAGATACGCAGTATTTT. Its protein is CASTGLAVTDTQYF.